This TCR beta chain was captured in a study of T cells in localized non-small cell lung cancer. Whole-study results and caveats: Analysis by sequencing included only one tumor region, so heterogeneity remains possible. Among the tissues sampled, uninvolved adjacent lung had the highest T cell clonality, above tumor. Appearances in adjacent lung were noted for a median 57 of the top 100 tumor clones. Longer survival (overall) was linked to higher T cell density in blood.

As to this clone: Its antigen is not known.

Method: immunoSEQ multiplex PCR; TCRdb's copy keeps in-frame clones and lacks some. The sample consists of tens of thousands of clones, approximately 88% of them appearing once. This CDR3 contains 13 residues. Germline V lookup: CDR1 MNHEY, CDR2 SMNVEV (reference sequence). V lost 3 bases to trimming and J lost 3 bases, with 8 bases between them. The TCR sequence derives from a man aged 40 to 75 with stage I squamous cell lung carcinoma. The sample was peripheral blood, taken before any cancer treatment. The chain links TRBV27 to TRBJ2-5, with D possibly matching TRBD2 (5 bases). The CDR3 bases are TGTGCCAGCAGTTTCGGGATCAAAGAGACCCAGTACTTC. Translation: CASSFGIKETQYF.